Below, 9 T cell receptor beta chains from the same sample are listed, as sequenced in a study of T-cell memory formation after mild COVID-19. TCRdb reanalysed the 5' RACE reads using MiXCR and keeps one entry per CDR3 protein. The data hold 400,000 to 550,000 distinct CDR3 sequences, with 20% to 25% observed a single time. The sample consisted of PBMCs or a T cell subset sorted from them (not recorded which). The source is an adult woman who had mild COVID-19 (a few samples of this study predate the infection). Cell type and time point are not known.

V is TRBV7-2 and J is TRBJ2-5; a weak D match, TRBD2 (6 bases). The V and J ends lost 6 bases and 5 bases respectively, with 16 bases between them. The germline CDR1 and CDR2 sequences are SGHTA and FQGNSA. The CDR3 is made up of 14 amino acids. As DNA, the CDR3 is TGTGCCAGCAGGTCGGGAGAAGGTTGGGAGACCCAGTACTTC. Translation: CASRSGEGWETQYF.

V gene TRBV2 combines with J gene TRBJ2-1; 7 nucleotides match TRBD2. CDR1 and CDR2 from the germline V gene are SNHLY and FYNNEI. The length of the CDR3 is 13 residues. Losses at the gene ends were 6 bases for V and 6 bases for J; bases not matched to a gene: 5. The CDR3: CASRGPSGNEQFF. The CDR3 DNA reads TGTGCCAGCAGGGGACCTAGCGGCAATGAGCAGTTCTTC. Full variable domain (rest looked up from reference TRBV2 and TRBJ2-1): EPEVTQTPSHQVTQMGQEVILRCVPISNHLYFYWYRQILGQKVEFLVSFYNNEISEKSEIFDDQFSVERPDGSNFTLKIRSTKLEDSAMYFCASRGPSGNEQFFGPGTRLTVL.

CDR3 DNA: TGTGCCACCAGTCAGGGTGTAGGTACGCAGTATTTT. This codes for CATSQGVGTQYF. This chain connects TRBV24-1 to TRBJ2-3, with a possible D match to TRBD1 (5 bases). V was trimmed by 6 bases and J by 8 bases, leaving 11 bases between them. This CDR3 spans 12 amino acids. Germline-derived CDR1 and CDR2 are KGHDR and SFDVKD.

This clonotype was picked up many times. The J gene is TRBJ1-2, the V gene TRBV5-1, with D possibly matching TRBD1 (5 bases). CDR1 is SGHRS and CDR2 is YFSETQ in the germline V gene. Trimming took 5 bases from V and 7 from J, leaving 18 bases between them. CDR3 length equals 14 residues. The CDR3 sequence: CASREGRGVSGYTF. The CDR3 DNA is TGCGCCAGCAGAGAGGGTAGGGGAGTCTCTGGCTACACCTTC.

The J gene is TRBJ2-7, the V gene TRBV5-1; 8 bases map to TRBD2. CDR1 SGHRS and CDR2 YFSETQ come from the germline V gene. V gave up 1 base and J gave up 4 bases; unmatched junction bases: 13. The CDR3 length is 17 residues. DNA of the CDR3: TGCGCCAGCAGCTTGTGGGGACTAGAGGCAGAAAAATACGAGCAGTACTTC. Protein sequence: CASSLWGLEAEKYEQYF.

The rearrangement links TRBV24-1 to TRBJ2-1; D is perhaps TRBD1 or TRBD2 (6 bases each). Trimming pared 5 bases from V and 7 bases from J, leaving 26 bases between. Germline assignment: CDR1 KGHDR and CDR2 SFDVKD. The CDR3 loop spans 18 amino acids. The CDR3 is CATSGPVGGGKGENEQFF. CDR3 nucleotide sequence: TGTGCCACCAGTGGCCCCGTGGGAGGAGGGAAGGGGGAAAATGAGCAGTTCTTC.

The CDR3 DNA is TGTGCCAGCAGCGAGACTAGCCACCCCTACGAGCAGTACTTC. Its protein product is CASSETSHPYEQYF. The chain couples TRBV12-3 or TRBV12-4 to TRBJ2-7, with 7 bases aligning to TRBD2. The CDR3 covers 14 residues. The V gene end was trimmed by 6 bases and the J gene end by 2 bases; junction bases not matched to a gene: 7.

This clonotype was detected only a few times. The chain couples TRBV20-1 to TRBJ2-3; D ambiguous. Germline CDR1 is DFQATT and CDR2 is SNEGSKA (reference sequence). V was trimmed by 0 bases and J by 3 bases, leaving 4 bases between them. The length of the CDR3 is 12 residues. CDR3 nucleotides: TGCAGTGCTAGAGAGGGGACAGATACGCAGTATTTT. Amino acid sequence: CSAREGTDTQYF.

This clonotype was counted at least ten times. The V gene is TRBV11-2, the J gene TRBJ2-1; D tentatively fits TRBD1 or TRBD2 (5 bases each). V dropped 3 bases and J dropped 5 bases, with 8 bases sitting between them. There are 13 residues in the CDR3. Germline-derived CDR1 and CDR2 are SGHAT and FQNNGV. The CDR3 region is CASSLGPHNEQFF. For the CDR3, the DNA is TGTGCCAGCAGCTTGGGACCGCACAATGAGCAGTTCTTC.